These 5 T cell receptor beta chains were all obtained from the same sample, sequenced in a study of cytotoxic CD8 clonotypes in ibrutinib-treated CLL. Clones were read by immunoSEQ multiplex PCR, and TCRdb kept only the in-frame ones, dropping some. Of 150,000 to 200,000 clones listed, more than 70% are singletons. Sequencing was performed on PBMCs, taken at disease progression, from a patient treated with ibrutinib. Receptor source: a human donor with chronic lymphocytic leukemia.

This chain uses TRBV5-1 with TRBJ2-5; D remains unclear. V was cut by 0 bases and J by 5 bases, with 5 bases left in between. Germline lookup yields CDR1 SGHRS and CDR2 YFSETQ. The CDR3 has 12 residues. CDR3 sequence: CASSLGLETQYF. The DNA for the CDR3 is TGCGCCAGCAGCTTGGGTCTCGAGACCCAGTACTTC.

CDR3 residues: CASSVGTGGSYEQYF. The DNA of the CDR3 is TGCGCCAGCAGCGTCGGGACAGGGGGCTCCTACGAGCAGTACTTC. V is TRBV10-1 and J is TRBJ2-7; TRBD1 matches at 11 bases. V lost 6 bases, J lost 0 bases, and 4 bases stayed unmatched. The CDR3 extends over 15 amino acids. CDR1 is WNHNN, CDR2 SYGVQD, per germline (reference sequence).

The gene calls are TRBV28 and TRBJ2-2; D gene uncertain. The germline V gene has CDR1 MDHEN and CDR2 SYDVKM. The CDR3 consists of 17 residues. V was clipped by 1 base and J by 6 bases, with 18 bases between them. Written as DNA, the CDR3 is TGTGCCAGCAGTTTATTTGGGTCTCCCCAAGGCGCCGGGGAGCTGTTTTTT. Translation: CASSLFGSPQGAGELFF.

A few counts support this clone. The V call is TRBV6-1, the J call TRBJ1-1; 7 nucleotides match TRBD1. This CDR3 comprises 17 residues. After removal of 2 bases from V and 2 bases from J, the junction contained 11 bases not matched to a gene. The V gene's germline CDR1 is MNHNS and CDR2 SASEGT. This chain's CDR3 is CASSEYQGVDFNTEAFF. As DNA, the CDR3 is TGTGCCAGCAGTGAATATCAGGGGGTGGATTTTAACACTGAAGCTTTCTTT.

To note about this clone: A junction boundary mismatches the germline segment, possibly from a read error. This chain links TRBV7-7 with TRBJ2-7, with D maybe TRBD2 (5 bases). Per the germline V gene, CDR1 is SSHAT and CDR2 is FNYEAQ (reference sequence). This CDR3 has 16 residues. The CDR3 DNA is TGTGCTAGCAGCCCTACCGGGATTAGGAGTACCCACGAGCAGTACTTC. It codes for CASSPTGIRSTHEQYF.